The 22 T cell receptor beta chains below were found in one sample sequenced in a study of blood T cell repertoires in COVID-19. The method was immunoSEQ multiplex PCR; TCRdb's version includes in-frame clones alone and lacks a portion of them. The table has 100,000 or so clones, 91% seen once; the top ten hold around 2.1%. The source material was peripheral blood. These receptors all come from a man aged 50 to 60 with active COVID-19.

The CDR3 region has the DNA TGTGCCAGCTCACCCCAGGGAGGGCCGCTCGGTGGCTACACCTTC. Amino acids: CASSPQGGPLGGYTF. V is TRBV18 and J is TRBJ1-2, with D possibly being TRBD1 (5 bases). The CDR3 sequence is 15 residues long. Per the germline V gene, CDR1 is KGHSH and CDR2 is LQKENI. V was cut by 3 bases and J by 7 bases, with 18 bases left in between.

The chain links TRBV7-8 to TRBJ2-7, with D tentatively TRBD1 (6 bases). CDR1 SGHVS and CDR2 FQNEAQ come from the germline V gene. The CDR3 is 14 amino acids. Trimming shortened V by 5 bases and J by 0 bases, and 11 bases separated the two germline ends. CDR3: CASSVGGSSYEQYV. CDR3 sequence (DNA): TGTGCCAGCAGCGTTGGGGGCTCCTCCTACGAGCAGTACGTC.

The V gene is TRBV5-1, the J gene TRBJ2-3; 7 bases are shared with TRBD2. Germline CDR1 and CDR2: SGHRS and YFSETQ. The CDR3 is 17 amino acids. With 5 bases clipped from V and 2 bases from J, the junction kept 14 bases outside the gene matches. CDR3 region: CASRPLTGGGFTDTQYF. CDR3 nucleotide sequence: TGCGCCAGCAGACCGCTCACTGGCGGGGGTTTCACAGATACGCAGTATTTT. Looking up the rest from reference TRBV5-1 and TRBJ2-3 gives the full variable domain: KAGVTQTPRYLIKTRGQQVTLSCSPISGHRSVSWYQQTPGQGLQFLFEYFSETQRNKGNFPGRFSGRQFSNSRSEMNVSTLELGDSALYLCASRPLTGGGFTDTQYFGPGTRLTVL.

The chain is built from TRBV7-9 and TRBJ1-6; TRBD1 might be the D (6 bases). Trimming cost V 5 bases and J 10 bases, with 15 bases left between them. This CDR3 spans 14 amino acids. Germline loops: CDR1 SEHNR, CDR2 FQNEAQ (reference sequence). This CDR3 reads CASSLDRGASPLHF. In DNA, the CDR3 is TGTGCCAGCAGCCTCGACCGGGGGGCGTCACCCCTCCACTTT.

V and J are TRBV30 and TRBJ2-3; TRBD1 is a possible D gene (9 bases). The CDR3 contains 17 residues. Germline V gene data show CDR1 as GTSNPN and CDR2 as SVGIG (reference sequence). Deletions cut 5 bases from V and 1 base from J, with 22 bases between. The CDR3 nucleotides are TGTGCCTGGGACAGGGGGGGAACTAGCGGCCGCACAGATACGCAGTATTTT. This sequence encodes CAWDRGGTSGRTDTQYF.

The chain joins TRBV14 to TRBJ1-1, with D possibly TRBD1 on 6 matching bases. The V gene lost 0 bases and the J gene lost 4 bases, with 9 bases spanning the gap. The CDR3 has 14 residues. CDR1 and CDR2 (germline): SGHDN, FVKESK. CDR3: CASSQESGVTEAFF. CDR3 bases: TGTGCCAGCAGCCAAGAATCAGGGGTCACTGAAGCTTTCTTT. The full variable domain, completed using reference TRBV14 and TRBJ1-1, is EAGVTQFPSHSVIEKGQTVTLRCDPISGHDNLYWYRRVMGKEIKFLLHFVKESKQDESGMPNNRFLAERTGGTYSTLKVQPAELEDSGVYFCASSQESGVTEAFFGQGTRLTVV.

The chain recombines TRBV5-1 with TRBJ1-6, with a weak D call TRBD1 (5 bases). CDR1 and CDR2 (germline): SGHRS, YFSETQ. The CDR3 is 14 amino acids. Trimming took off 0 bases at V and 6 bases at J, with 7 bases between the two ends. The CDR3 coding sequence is TGCGCCAGCAGCTTGGCCCAGGGTAATTCACCCCTCCACTTT. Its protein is CASSLAQGNSPLHF.

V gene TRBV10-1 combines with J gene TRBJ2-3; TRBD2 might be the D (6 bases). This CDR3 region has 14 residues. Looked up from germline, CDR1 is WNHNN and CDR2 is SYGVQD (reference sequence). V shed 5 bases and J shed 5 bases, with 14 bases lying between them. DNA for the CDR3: TGCGCCAGCAGTCAACCGGGACTTCAAGATACGCAGTATTTT. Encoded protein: CASSQPGLQDTQYF.

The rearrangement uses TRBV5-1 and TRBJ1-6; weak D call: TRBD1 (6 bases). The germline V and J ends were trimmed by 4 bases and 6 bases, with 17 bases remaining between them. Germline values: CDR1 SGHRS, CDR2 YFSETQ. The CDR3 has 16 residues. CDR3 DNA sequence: TGCGCCAGCAGCGCCCCTTCGAGCAGGGGTAATTCACCCCTCCACTTT. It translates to CASSAPSSRGNSPLHF.

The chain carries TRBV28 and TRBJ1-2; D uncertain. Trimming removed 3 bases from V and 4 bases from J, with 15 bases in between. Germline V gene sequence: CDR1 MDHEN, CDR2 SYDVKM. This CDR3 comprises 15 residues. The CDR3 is CASSFATLGSYGYTF. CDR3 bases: TGTGCCAGCAGTTTCGCTACCCTAGGTTCCTATGGCTACACCTTC.

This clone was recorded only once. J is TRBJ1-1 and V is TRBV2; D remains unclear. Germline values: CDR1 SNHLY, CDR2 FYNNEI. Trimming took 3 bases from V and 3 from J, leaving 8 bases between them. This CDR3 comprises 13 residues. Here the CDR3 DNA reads TGTGCCAGCAGTGATGACACGTACACTGAAGCTTTCTTT. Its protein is CASSDDTYTEAFF. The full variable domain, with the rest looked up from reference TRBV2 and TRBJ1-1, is EPEVTQTPSHQVTQMGQEVILRCVPISNHLYFYWYRQILGQKVEFLVSFYNNEISEKSEIFDDQFSVERPDGSNFTLKIRSTKLEDSAMYFCASSDDTYTEAFFGQGTRLTVV.

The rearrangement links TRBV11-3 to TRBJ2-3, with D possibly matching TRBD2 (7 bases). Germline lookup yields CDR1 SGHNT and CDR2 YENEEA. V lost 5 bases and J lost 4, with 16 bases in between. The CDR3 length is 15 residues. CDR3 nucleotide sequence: TGTGCCAGCAGCCCCTACGGGGGGCCCCCAGATACGCAGTATTTT. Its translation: CASSPYGGPPDTQYF. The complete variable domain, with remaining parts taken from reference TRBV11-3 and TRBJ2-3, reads EAGVVQSPRYKIIEKKQPVAFWCNPISGHNTLYWYLQNLGQGPELLIRYENEEAVDDSQLPKDRFSAERLKGVDSTLKIQPAELGDSAVYLCASSPYGGPPDTQYFGPGTRLTVL.

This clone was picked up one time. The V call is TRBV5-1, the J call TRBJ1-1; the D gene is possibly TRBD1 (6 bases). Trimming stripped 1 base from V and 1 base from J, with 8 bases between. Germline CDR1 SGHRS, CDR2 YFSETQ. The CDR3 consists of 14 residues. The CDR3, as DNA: TGCGCCAGCAGCTTGCAGGGGCCGAACACTGAAGCTTTCTTT. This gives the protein CASSLQGPNTEAFF.

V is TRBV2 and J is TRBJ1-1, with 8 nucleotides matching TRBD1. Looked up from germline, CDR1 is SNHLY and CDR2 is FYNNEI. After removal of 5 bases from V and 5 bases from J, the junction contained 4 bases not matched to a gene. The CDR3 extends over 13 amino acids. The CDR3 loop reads CASSSTGGTEAFF. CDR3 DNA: TGTGCCAGCAGTTCTACAGGGGGAACTGAAGCTTTCTTT.

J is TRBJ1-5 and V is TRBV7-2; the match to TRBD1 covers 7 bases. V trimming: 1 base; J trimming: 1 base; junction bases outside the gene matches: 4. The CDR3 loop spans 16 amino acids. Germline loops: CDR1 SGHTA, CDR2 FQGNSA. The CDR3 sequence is CASSLVKGGSNQPQHF. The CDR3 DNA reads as TGTGCCAGCAGCTTAGTTAAAGGGGGCAGCAATCAGCCCCAGCATTTT.

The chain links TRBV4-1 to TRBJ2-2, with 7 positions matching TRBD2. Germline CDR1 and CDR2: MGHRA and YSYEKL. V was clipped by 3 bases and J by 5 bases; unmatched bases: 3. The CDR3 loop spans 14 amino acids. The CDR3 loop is CASSQGGKTGELFF. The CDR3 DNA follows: TGCGCCAGCAGCCAGGGGGGGAAGACCGGGGAGCTGTTTTTT.

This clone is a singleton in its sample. The CDR3 spells CASSFGNRGPIYGYTF. The CDR3 DNA sequence: TGTGCCAGCAGTTTTGGGAACAGGGGGCCTATCTATGGCTACACCTTC. This sequence joins TRBV27 and TRBJ1-2; 9 positions match TRBD1. Trimming took 3 bases from V and 4 from J; bases not matched to a gene: 9. Germline lookup yields CDR1 MNHEY and CDR2 SMNVEV (reference sequence). CDR3 size: 16 residues.

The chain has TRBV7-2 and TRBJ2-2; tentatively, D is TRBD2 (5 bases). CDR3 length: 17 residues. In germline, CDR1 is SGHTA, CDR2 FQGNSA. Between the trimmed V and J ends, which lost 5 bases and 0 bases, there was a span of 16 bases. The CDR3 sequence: CASSPWRTSANTGELFF. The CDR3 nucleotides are TGTGCCAGCAGCCCTTGGAGAACTAGTGCGAACACCGGGGAGCTGTTTTTT. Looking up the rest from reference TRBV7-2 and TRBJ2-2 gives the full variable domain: GAGVSQSPSNKVTEKGKDVELRCDPISGHTALYWYRQSLGQGLEFLIYFQGNSAPDKSGLPSDRFSAERTGGSVSTLTIQRTQQEDSAVYLCASSPWRTSANTGELFFGEGSRLTVL.

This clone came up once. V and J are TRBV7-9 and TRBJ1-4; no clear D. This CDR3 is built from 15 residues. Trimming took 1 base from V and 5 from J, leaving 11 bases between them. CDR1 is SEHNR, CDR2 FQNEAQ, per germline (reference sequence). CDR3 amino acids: CASSLVEVRNEKLFF. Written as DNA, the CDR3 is TGTGCCAGCAGCTTAGTTGAAGTGAGGAATGAAAAACTGTTTTTT.

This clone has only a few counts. CDR3 in DNA: TGTGCCAGCTCACCACCGAGCAGCGGGGAGGGCATTCAGTACTTC. Protein: CASSPPSSGEGIQYF. This chain connects TRBV18 to TRBJ2-4, with 7 bases that match TRBD2. Looked up from germline, CDR1 is KGHSH and CDR2 is LQKENI. V lost 0 bases to trimming and J lost 9 bases; unmatched junction nucleotides: 8. This CDR3 has 15 amino acids.

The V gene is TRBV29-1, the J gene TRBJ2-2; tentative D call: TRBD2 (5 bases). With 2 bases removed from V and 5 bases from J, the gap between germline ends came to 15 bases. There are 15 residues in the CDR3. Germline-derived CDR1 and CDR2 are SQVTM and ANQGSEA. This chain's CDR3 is CSVESKASSTGELFF. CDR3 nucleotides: TGCAGCGTTGAATCTAAGGCTAGCAGTACCGGGGAGCTGTTTTTT.

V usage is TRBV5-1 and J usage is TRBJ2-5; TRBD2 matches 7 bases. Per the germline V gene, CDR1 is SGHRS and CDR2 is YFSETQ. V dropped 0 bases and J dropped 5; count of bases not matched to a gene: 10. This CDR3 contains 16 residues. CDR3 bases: TGCGCCAGCAGCTTGGCTGGCGGGAGACGTGGGGAGACCCAGTACTTC. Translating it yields CASSLAGGRRGETQYF.